Sequencing of this T cell receptor (beta chain) was carried out in a study of cytomegalovirus exposure and HLA in healthy donors (dated by TCRdb to the late 2010s). Study-level background: According to an earlier analysis of a few hundred of the donors, about 190 million T cells yielded approximately 120 million unique TCR beta sequences and 276 Gb of sequence data. An early release covering just under 650 HLA-typed donors comprised about 300 gigabases of sequencing data and approximately 80 million unique TCR sequences. Of the roughly 400 genotyped donors, approximately 83% fell in the genetic ancestry cluster associated with self-reported Caucasian donors. The study aimed to test whether signatures of past pathogen exposure could be identified by cataloging public T cell receptors. Using immunosequencing, the study profiled T cell repertoires from around 670 subjects and related those repertoires to cytomegalovirus serostatus. Besides the first cohort of around 670 subjects, a separate validation cohort made up of around 120 different subjects was used. High-throughput TCR immunosequencing, statistical association of individual TCRs with disease status, and machine learning were combined to predict cytomegalovirus infection status. A later analysis re-analyzed previously published TCR beta repertoires from hundreds of donors and added high-resolution HLA genotyping to study TCR occurrence patterns. Rather than drawing on any new phenotypic data, the later analysis identified candidate immune exposures from TCR beta sequences and the way those sequences occurred across donors. To decide whether each TCR beta V gene segment behaved as functional or pseudogenic, an earlier analysis of 587 of the donors relied on high-throughput TCR beta sequencing. Alongside the repertoire data, information on donor age, sex, ethnicity and CMV serostatus was compiled. A later genetic analysis took genome-wide SNP genotypes for about three fifths of the roughly 670 donors and used that subset as a discovery cohort. All discovery cohort repertoires had been generated using a single sequencing platform. Class I and class II HLA loci were covered by the typing at four-digit resolution. Typing coverage differed by locus: A, B, C, DRB1 and DQB1 were typed in roughly 620-630 donors, DQA1 in about 500, DPA1 in over 600, and DPB1 in just under 490. Several DR-DQ haplotypes were treated as single units for association and clustering because of strong linkage in the cohort. Across approximately 400 genotyped donors of the cohort, an average of about 240,000 unique TCR beta nucleotide sequences per donor were sequenced, and around 19% of those sequences were non-productive.

The method was the immunoSEQ multiplex PCR assay. For the multiplex PCR, a mixture combining 60 forward primers for TCR Vbeta segments and 13 reverse primers for TCR Jbeta segments was used. The CDR3 region of rearranged TCR beta genes was amplified from genomic DNA with a multiplex PCR assay. On the Illumina HiSeq System, the amplified TCR beta libraries were sequenced as 87-base-pair reads. Concerning the study's data processing: In a later analysis, tens of millions of unique TCR beta chains were counted across the approximately 640 repertoires, and roughly 11 million of these chains were shared by at least two donors. Raw reads were error-corrected and collapsed into unique sequences with a nearest-neighbor algorithm that merged closely related sequences to remove PCR and sequencing errors. CDR3 sequences were aligned to IMGT reference sequences to assign V, D and J gene segments. For a sequence to be retained, a match of at least six nucleotides was required to both a V gene segment and a J gene segment. Rearrangements were classified as productive when the CDR3 lacked stop codons and remained in frame with V and J, and all other rearrangements were classified as non-productive. CDR3 was defined according to IMGT convention as the region running from the second conserved V-encoded cysteine to the conserved J-encoded phenylalanine. The earlier analysis of 450 to 750 of the donors excluded any sequence lacking an unambiguous match to a single V gene segment. An earlier analysis of 550 to 650 of the donors classified V segments as functional when productive rearrangements were above 56.7% and as segregating when the standard deviation between donors was above 5%. A statistical classification framework was built to diagnose cytomegalovirus status from the catalog of TCR beta chain sequences. V and J gene assignment, in a later analysis, came from comparing TCR nucleotide sequences with IMGT/GENE-DB human TR gene sequences. A later analysis assigned CDR3 sequences and most-parsimonious VDJ recombination scenarios with the TCRdist pipeline. A later analysis defined each TCR beta chain by its CDR3 amino acid sequence plus V-gene family, and excluded reads lacking a unique V-gene family. As a way to deal with suspected cross-contamination and a sequencing artifact, a later analysis dropped roughly 620 nucleotide sequences that were highly shared and had low generation probability. For each public chain, a later analysis derived a clonal expansion index from normalized ranks of inferred template counts within each repertoire. Generation probabilities in a later analysis came from a VDJ recombination model fitted to out-of-frame rearrangements, and those results were checked against IGoR. Hypergeometric tests were used in a later analysis to score TCR-TCR, TCR-HLA and TCR-CMV co-occurrence, with a repertoire-size bias correction applied to the TCR pairs. In a later analysis, false discovery rates were estimated by permuting HLA or CMV assignments 20 times. In a later analysis, co-occurring TCRs were grouped using DBSCAN, and TCRdist sequence similarity was added for clustering within HLA-allele-positive subsets. For co-occurrence clustering, repertoires with fewer than 30,000 or more than 120,000 public chains were excluded, along with several repertoires with anomalous nucleotide sharing. TCRdb took over this immuneACCESS table, retaining in-frame rearrangements with V and J assigned. Such tables are incomplete; in checked studies, under half of the missing clones stem from an unresolved V gene, and the remainder is unexplained. The V and J calls and the clone size are those of that table, but D and trimming were determined from the DNA. This sample's clone table shows some 130,000 clones. Approximately 1.7% of the sample goes to the ten largest clones.

A note on this clone: The specificity of this receptor is unknown.

General study outcomes and caveats: Over 15 rarely observed V segments, including chromosome 9 orphons, were excluded from the earlier analysis of several hundred of the donors because counts were too low. In an earlier analysis of around 500 of the donors, most TCR beta V segments appeared in productive rearrangements about 87% or about 30% of the time, broadly matching IMGT annotations. According to a later genetic analysis, donors in an Asian-associated ancestry cluster had fewer N-insertions in productive TCRs than the approximately 700-donor mean. In a later analysis, most CMV-associated TCR beta chains were found to appear HLA-restricted, with HLA associations seemingly driven largely by CMV exposure. Across donors, most TCR sequences were observed very rarely, whereas some public TCRs were present in many individuals. The classifier was reported to diagnose cytomegalovirus status with high specificity and sensitivity in both the original cohort and the validation cohort. A total of fewer than 200 TCR beta chains were listed by the study as associated with cytomegalovirus. A cluster of highly shared sequence variants was judged likely to be a technical artifact of the sequencing pipeline. The 87-base-pair reads could not distinguish some IMGT-functional V segments, including TRBV6-2 and TRBV6-3, so those segments were excluded. V-gene and J-gene trimming of TCR beta chains was associated with a missense DCLRE1C variant in a later genetic analysis, and the association was replicated in an independent cohort. Immune exposure information for the cohort was limited to CMV serostatus. The authors suggested that the approach could potentially be extended to other disease states and immunological phenotypes. A further reported finding was that TCR beta sequences accurately predicted the HLA-A and HLA-B alleles for most subjects in the first cohort. Linkage disequilibrium might explain the correlated functional status among segregating V segments, but an unknown experimental factor could not be excluded. HLA typing was unavailable for some donors at each locus, so association tests used only the typed subset. Strong co-occurrence of HLA alleles, especially DR and DQ, made assigning TCR associations to individual alleles difficult. A later analysis found that HLA-associated TCR beta chains were more clonally expanded and had lower generation probabilities than equally common non-associated chains. In a later analysis, several top co-occurrence clusters were reported to appear linked to parvovirus B19, influenza, CMV and Epstein-Barr virus. Only TCR beta chains were sequenced in this cohort, and the absence of alpha or paired-chain data limited detectable features. In vitro tests confirmed that a few of the cytomegalovirus-associated TCR beta chains recognize cytomegalovirus antigens. Roughly uniform sequencing depth across donors was assumed in presence/absence analyses, although this assumption may not hold. Specific HLA alleles were associated with 18,000 or so TCR beta sequences at a false discovery rate of 0.05 in a later analysis. According to a later analysis, TCR association rates differed among HLA loci, with DRB1 alleles showing the most associated TCRs and HLA-C alleles showing the fewest.

In total, roughly 670 healthy bone marrow donors made up the cohort. At the time of sampling, all cohort members were nominally healthy, though unrecorded immune exposures were likely present. The donor was CMV seropositive and was included in the group of approximately 310 seropositive cohort members. Every donor gave a peripheral blood sample, and the peripheral blood mononuclear cells from that sample were used for TCR beta sequencing. The Qiagen DNeasy Blood Extraction Kit was used to extract genomic DNA from the blood cell samples. V is reduced by 5 bases and J by 4 bases, leaving a spacing of 17 bases between them. The CDR3 has 15 amino acids, counting the end cysteine and phenylalanine. Here the CDR3 DNA is all that survives: 45 bases in frame from base 1. The germline V gene (reference sequence) provides CDR1 SEHNR and CDR2 FQNEAQ.

Sequencing was done on a sample of PBMCs. The clonotype comes from a woman aged 40 to 50 in good health and CMV-seropositive. The receptor chain draws on TRBV7-9 and TRBJ1-2, with the D gene too uncertain to name. CDR3 protein: CASSHKVGVAYGYTF. The nucleotides are TGTGCCAGCAGCCATAAGGTCGGAGTAGCCTATGGCTACACCTTC.